A single sample gave rise to the 27 T cell receptor beta chains below, sequenced in a study of CD8 T cells in Susac syndrome (dated by TCRdb to between 2017 and 2020). The receptor library was made with the immunoSEQ multiplex PCR assay. RNA was extracted using the RNeasy kit, and roughly 0.5 to 1 ug of the RNA was reverse transcribed with random hexamers. TCRdb applied fastp at Q25 and MiXCR to the public reads, then kept only in-frame beta chains. Every CDR3 protein is listed once, alongside the most common genes and DNA of its rows. This sample comprises around 150,000 distinct CDR3 sequences, approximately 94% of them detected only once. The ten most abundant clones make up about 0.08% of the sample. The sequencing input was CD4+ T cells from PBMCs. The receptors were gathered from a human donor with Susac syndrome.

The rearrangement joins TRBV20-1 to TRBJ1-1, with D uncertain. CDR1 is DFQATT and CDR2 is SNEGSKA in the germline V gene (reference sequence). This CDR3 is built from 13 residues. V was pared by 5 bases and J by 6 bases, with 16 bases between. CDR3 residues: CSAPIDPGAEAFF. DNA of the CDR3: TGCAGTGCTCCCATCGACCCCGGGGCTGAAGCTTTCTTT.

This clonotype was found once. The chain couples TRBV29-1 to TRBJ1-1; TRBD1 is a possible D gene (6 bases). The CDR3 is 13 residues long. Trimming pared 7 bases from V and 2 bases from J, leaving 14 bases between. Germline CDR1 SQVTM, CDR2 ANQGSEA. The CDR3 DNA sequence: TGCAGCGGGGAGGGGGGAGGAAACACTGAAGCTTTCTTT. Its protein product is CSGEGGGNTEAFF.

V usage is TRBV6-2 or TRBV6-3 and J usage is TRBJ2-7; perhaps D is TRBD1 or TRBD2 (6 bases each). V was shortened by 8 bases and J by 6 bases, with 14 bases between the two germline ends. Germline V gene sequence: CDR1 MNHEY, CDR2 SVGEGT. This CDR3 is built from 12 residues. The CDR3 is CASCASGAEQYF. In DNA, the CDR3 is TGTGCCAGCTGCGCGTCGGGGGCCGAGCAGTACTTC.

The rearrangement links TRBV2 to TRBJ2-5; TRBD1 or TRBD2 may be the D gene (6 bases each). Per germline, CDR1 SNHLY and CDR2 FYNNEI. Between the trimmed V and J ends, which lost 1 base and 2 bases, there was a span of 11 bases. The CDR3 contains 15 residues. This chain's CDR3 is CASSEEEGVQETQYF. The CDR3 DNA reads as TGTGCCAGCAGTGAAGAGGAGGGGGTGCAAGAGACCCAGTACTTC.

The rearrangement links TRBV13 to TRBJ1-4, with a possible D match to TRBD1 (5 bases). V was cut by 4 bases and J by 4 bases, with 13 bases left in between. Per germline, CDR1 PRHDT and CDR2 FYEKMQ (reference sequence). The CDR3 runs to 15 residues. The DNA for the CDR3 is TGTGCCAGCAGCTCCGGGACCGACATTAATGAAAAACTGTTTTTT. It translates to CASSSGTDINEKLFF.

The DNA of the CDR3 is TGTGCCACCAGTGACCGAACCGGGACAACCTACAATGAGCAGTTCTTC. Translation: CATSDRTGTTYNEQFF. This rearrangement joins TRBV24-1 to TRBJ2-1; D perhaps matches TRBD1 (6 bases). V lost 4 bases and J lost 2, with 14 bases in between. Germline assignment: CDR1 KGHDR and CDR2 SFDVKD. This CDR3 has 16 residues.

V usage is TRBV12-3 or TRBV12-4 and J usage is TRBJ2-7; 7 bases agree with TRBD1. This CDR3 is 15 amino acids long. Trimming cost V 6 bases and J 2 bases; bases outside gene matches: 10. Here the CDR3 DNA reads TGTGCCAGCAGCCTAAGAGGCAGGGGGACCTACGAGCAGTACTTC. It codes for CASSLRGRGTYEQYF.

This chain connects TRBV2 to TRBJ2-5; D may be TRBD2 (5 bases). This CDR3 has 13 residues. Germline assignment: CDR1 SNHLY and CDR2 FYNNEI. V was cut by 7 bases and J by 5 bases, with 14 bases left in between. The CDR3 sequence: CASKGASLETQYF. As DNA, the CDR3 is TGTGCCAGCAAGGGAGCCAGCTTGGAGACCCAGTACTTC.

This chain links TRBV12-3 or TRBV12-4 with TRBJ2-7; 9 bases map to TRBD1. The J segment lost 5 bases and the V segment lost 5 bases, leaving 1 base of the junction unmatched. This CDR3 is built from 12 residues. This CDR3 reads CASSDRGNEQYF. The DNA of the CDR3 is TGTGCCAGCAGTGACAGGGGGAACGAGCAGTACTTC.

The chain combines TRBV7-6 with TRBJ2-5, with 8 positions matching TRBD2. CDR3 length: 15 amino acids. Germline V gene data show CDR1 as SGHVS and CDR2 as FNYEAQ. J gave up 2 bases and V 4 bases, and 6 bases lay outside the gene matches. CDR3 nucleotides: TGTGCCAGCAGCTCCGGGAGGGTATGGCAAGAGACCCAGTACTTC. Protein: CASSSGRVWQETQYF.

This chain joins TRBV20-1 and TRBJ2-7; D unresolved. The CDR3 length is 12 residues. The germline gives CDR1 DFQATT, CDR2 SNEGSKA (reference sequence). The germline V and J ends were trimmed by 6 bases and 2 bases, with 11 bases remaining between them. The CDR3 DNA reads as TGCAGTGCCAATGGGCAAACCTACGAGCAGTACTTC. Amino acids: CSANGQTYEQYF.

V usage is TRBV25-1 and J usage is TRBJ1-5; D is unclear. Trimming left V 3 bases short and J 7 bases short, with 13 bases between. Germline loops: CDR1 MGHDK, CDR2 SYGVNS. The CDR3 is 14 amino acids. This CDR3 is CASSDGQRIQPQHF. Written as DNA, the CDR3 is TGTGCCAGCAGTGATGGCCAGAGGATACAGCCCCAGCATTTT.

The V and J genes are TRBV29-1 and TRBJ1-1; 7 nucleotides agree with TRBD1. Trimming removed 6 bases from V and 2 bases from J; junction bases left unmatched: 12. The CDR3 has 15 residues. In germline, CDR1 is SQVTM, CDR2 ANQGSEA. The CDR3 DNA is TGCAGCGTCGTGACAGGGAGGATTTTTAACACTGAAGCTTTCTTT. It is translated as CSVVTGRIFNTEAFF.

This clonotype was seen a single time. The gene calls are TRBV20-1 and TRBJ2-1, with 10 bases identical to TRBD2. The V and J ends lost 8 bases and 4 bases, in that order; junction bases with no gene match: 5. The germline V gene has CDR1 DFQATT and CDR2 SNEGSKA (reference sequence). This CDR3 spans 13 amino acids. CDR3 residues: CSQSTSGYNEQFF. The CDR3 DNA is TGCAGTCAATCGACTAGCGGGTACAATGAGCAGTTCTTC.

The J gene is TRBJ2-7, the V gene TRBV5-1; 8 positions agree with TRBD1. Trimming at V came to 3 bases and at J to 6 bases, leaving 8 bases not matched to a gene. Germline V gene lookup returns CDR1 SGHRS and CDR2 YFSETQ. The length of the CDR3 is 14 residues. CDR3 nucleotide sequence: TGCGCCAGCAGCTCGGGGCAGGGGGCCTTCGAGCAGTACTTC. Translated: CASSSGQGAFEQYF.

The DNA of the CDR3 is TGCAGCGTTGGTGAGAGGGACAGGGTCCACGAGCAGTACTTC. Translation: CSVGERDRVHEQYF. The chain is built from TRBV29-1 and TRBJ2-7; 9 bases match TRBD1. The CDR3 is made up of 14 amino acids. V shed 4 bases and J 5 bases; nucleotides not matched to a gene: 9. Germline lookup yields CDR1 SQVTM and CDR2 ANQGSEA.

The chain uses TRBV6-2 or TRBV6-3 and TRBJ2-2, with 7 bases matching TRBD2. The CDR3 is made up of 17 amino acids. Germline V gene sequence: CDR1 MNHEY, CDR2 SVGEGT. V lost 6 bases, J lost 5 bases, and 15 bases stayed unmatched. The DNA for the CDR3 is TGTGCCAGCAGCTCCCCAAGACTGGCCGGGGGGACCGGGGAGCTGTTTTTT. Its protein is CASSSPRLAGGTGELFF.

The rearrangement links TRBV29-1 to TRBJ2-7, with D tentatively TRBD1 (6 bases). Germline values: CDR1 SQVTM, CDR2 ANQGSEA. This CDR3 region has 11 residues. The V gene lost 5 bases and the J gene lost 4 bases, with 9 bases spanning the gap. This CDR3 reads CSVNRDYEQYF. CDR3 in DNA: TGCAGCGTTAACAGGGATTACGAGCAGTACTTC.

This chain uses TRBV19 with TRBJ1-1, with D perhaps matching TRBD1 (5 bases). V was shortened by 8 bases and J by 10 bases, with 23 bases between the two germline ends. Germline CDR1 is LNHDA and CDR2 is SQIVND (reference sequence). This CDR3 contains 14 residues. The CDR3 sequence is CASGALGAPGGAFF. DNA of the CDR3: TGTGCCAGTGGCGCCCTCGGTGCGCCCGGGGGAGCTTTCTTT. The full variable domain, completed using reference TRBV19 and TRBJ1-1, is DGGITQSPKYLFRKEGQNVTLSCEQNLNHDAMYWYRQDPGQGLRLIYYSQIVNDFQKGDIAEGYSVSREKKESFPLTVTSAQKNPTAFYLCASGALGAPGGAFFGQGTRLTVV.

The genes are TRBV1 and TRBJ1-1. TRBV1 is described as a pseudogene. CDR3 length equals 15 residues. The CDR3: CTSSQDAARGHGAFF. CDR3 DNA: TGCACCAGCAGCCAAGACGCCGCACGAGGGCACGGAGCTTTCTTT.

This chain connects TRBV5-1 to TRBJ2-7, with 10 nucleotides matching TRBD2. This CDR3 region has 15 residues. Germline values: CDR1 SGHRS, CDR2 YFSETQ. The trim removed 2 bases at V and 1 base at J, leaving 3 bases unmatched. In nucleotides, the CDR3 is TGCGCCAGCAGCTTAACTAGCGGGGCATCCTACGAGCAGTACTTC. This gives the protein CASSLTSGASYEQYF.

The CDR3 DNA is TGCAGTGCCAACCTAGCGGGGTATGTTTATGAGCAGTTCTTC. It yields the protein CSANLAGYVYEQFF. The rearrangement joins TRBV20-1 to TRBJ2-1; TRBD2 matches at 9 bases. From germline, CDR1 is DFQATT and CDR2 SNEGSKA (reference sequence). CDR3 length: 14 residues. J gave up 8 bases and V 6 bases, and 11 bases lay outside the gene matches.

The chain recombines TRBV20-1 with TRBJ1-2; no reliable D call. This CDR3 is built from 14 residues. The ends were cut back, 3 bases at V and 0 bases at J, with 11 bases in the middle. CDR1 is DFQATT, CDR2 SNEGSKA, per germline (reference sequence). CDR3 nucleotide sequence: TGCAGTGCTAGCCCCCAGAAAGCTAACTATGGCTACACCTTC. Translation: CSASPQKANYGYTF.

The table lists this clonotype with a count of one. The chain uses TRBV20-1 and TRBJ2-5; either TRBD1 or TRBD2 may supply D (5 bases each). CDR1 and CDR2 from the germline V gene are DFQATT and SNEGSKA (reference sequence). CDR3 size: 13 residues. Trimming cost V 6 bases and J 2 bases, with 13 bases left between them. CDR3 residues: CSAHGTVQETQYF. The CDR3, as DNA: TGCAGTGCGCATGGGACGGTTCAAGAGACCCAGTACTTC.

The gene calls are TRBV6-5 and TRBJ1-5, with D maybe TRBD1 (5 bases). V lost 2 bases and J lost 7, with 12 bases in between. This CDR3 is built from 14 residues. The germline V gene has CDR1 MNHEY and CDR2 SVGAGI. DNA for the CDR3: TGTGCCAGCAGTTACGCGGAGGGGAACCAGCCCCAGCATTTT. Amino acid sequence: CASSYAEGNQPQHF.

The gene calls are TRBV2 and TRBJ1-2; no clear D. This CDR3 has 10 residues. The germline gives CDR1 SNHLY, CDR2 FYNNEI. With 4 bases removed from V and 8 bases from J, the gap between germline ends came to 5 bases. The CDR3 region is CASSAIGYTF. In nucleotides, the CDR3 is TGTGCCAGCAGTGCGATAGGCTACACCTTC. Full variable domain (missing parts from reference TRBV2 and TRBJ1-2): EPEVTQTPSHQVTQMGQEVILRCVPISNHLYFYWYRQILGQKVEFLVSFYNNEISEKSEIFDDQFSVERPDGSNFTLKIRSTKLEDSAMYFCASSAIGYTFGSGTRLTVV.

This rearrangement joins TRBV20-1 to TRBJ1-2; 7 bases fit TRBD1. In germline, CDR1 is DFQATT, CDR2 SNEGSKA (reference sequence). With 6 bases clipped from V and 3 bases from J, the junction kept 10 bases outside the gene matches. CDR3 length: 14 amino acids. CDR3 in amino acids: CSAEERQGYYGYTF. The CDR3 DNA follows: TGCAGTGCCGAGGAGCGACAGGGCTACTATGGCTACACCTTC.